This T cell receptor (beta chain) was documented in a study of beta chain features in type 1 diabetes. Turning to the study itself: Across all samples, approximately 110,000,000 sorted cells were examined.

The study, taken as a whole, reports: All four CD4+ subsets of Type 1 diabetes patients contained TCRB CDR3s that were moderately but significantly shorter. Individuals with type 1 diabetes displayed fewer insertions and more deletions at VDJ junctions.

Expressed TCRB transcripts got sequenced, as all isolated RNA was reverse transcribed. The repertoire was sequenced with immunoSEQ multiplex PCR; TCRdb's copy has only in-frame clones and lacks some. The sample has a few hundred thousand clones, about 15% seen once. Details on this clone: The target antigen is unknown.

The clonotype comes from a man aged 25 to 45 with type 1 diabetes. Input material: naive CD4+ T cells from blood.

CDR3 sequence (DNA): TGTGCCATCAGTTCAACTAGCGGGGACTACAATGAGCAGTTCTTC. This translates into CAISSTSGDYNEQFF. V is TRBV10-3 and J is TRBJ2-1; the match to TRBD2 covers 10 bases. This CDR3 comprises 15 residues. The germline V gene encodes CDR1 ENHRY and CDR2 SYGVKD. The junction had 4 bases not matched to a gene; V was cut back by 5 bases and J by 3 bases.